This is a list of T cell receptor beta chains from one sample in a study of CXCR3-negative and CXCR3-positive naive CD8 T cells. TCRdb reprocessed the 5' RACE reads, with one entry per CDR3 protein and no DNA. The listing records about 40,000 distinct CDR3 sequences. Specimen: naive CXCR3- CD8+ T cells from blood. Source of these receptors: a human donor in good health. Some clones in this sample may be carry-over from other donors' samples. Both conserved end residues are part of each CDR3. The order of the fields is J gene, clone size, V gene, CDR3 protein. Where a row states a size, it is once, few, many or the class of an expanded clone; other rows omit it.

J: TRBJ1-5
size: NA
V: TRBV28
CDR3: CASTRRAQPQHF

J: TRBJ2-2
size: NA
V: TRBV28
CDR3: CASSPPGQGLTGELFF

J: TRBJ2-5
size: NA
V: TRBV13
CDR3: CASSPGPQETQYF

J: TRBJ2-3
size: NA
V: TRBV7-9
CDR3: CASSTRDRPDTQYF

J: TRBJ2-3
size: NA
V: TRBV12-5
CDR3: CASGLVLGDTQYF

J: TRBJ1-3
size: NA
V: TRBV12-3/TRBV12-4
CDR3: CASSFPGEPGNTIYF

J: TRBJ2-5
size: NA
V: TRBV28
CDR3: CASSYPPAGVQETQYF

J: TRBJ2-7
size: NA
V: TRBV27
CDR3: CASSLTGTYEQYF

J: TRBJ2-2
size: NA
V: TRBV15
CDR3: CATSRGSTGELFF

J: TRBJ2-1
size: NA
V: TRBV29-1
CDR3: CSVVRREGNYEQFF

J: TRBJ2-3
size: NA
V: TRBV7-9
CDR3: CASTLAGDTDTQYF

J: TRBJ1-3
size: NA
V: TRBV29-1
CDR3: CSVEITGDNTIYF

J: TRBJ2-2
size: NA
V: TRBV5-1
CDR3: CASSPDSRELFF

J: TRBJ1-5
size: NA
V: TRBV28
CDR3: CASSPRTGPRNQPQHF

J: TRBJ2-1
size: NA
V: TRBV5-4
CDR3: CASSLWDNEQFF

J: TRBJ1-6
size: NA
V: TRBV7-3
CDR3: CASGSTGNSPLHF

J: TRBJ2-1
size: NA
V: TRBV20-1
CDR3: CSAPDGSYEQYF

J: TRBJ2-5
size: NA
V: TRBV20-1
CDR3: CSARAGRSAQYF

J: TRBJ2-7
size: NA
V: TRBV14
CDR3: CASSQGGHEQYF

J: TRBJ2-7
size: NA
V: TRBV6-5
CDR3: CASSSRPGPNREQYF

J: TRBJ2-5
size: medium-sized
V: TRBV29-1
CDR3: CSVVAYEETQYF

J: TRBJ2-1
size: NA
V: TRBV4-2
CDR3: CASSQLTGTGGNNEQFF

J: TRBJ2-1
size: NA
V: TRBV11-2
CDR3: CASSPSPGTAFYNEQFF

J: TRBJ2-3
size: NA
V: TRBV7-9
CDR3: CASRSQGLDSDTQYF

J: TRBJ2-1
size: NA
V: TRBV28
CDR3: CASSPRDMYNEQFF

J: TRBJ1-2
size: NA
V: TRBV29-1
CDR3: CSVRQGPSYGYTF

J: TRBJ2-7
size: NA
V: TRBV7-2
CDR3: CASSLSHQGAYEQYF

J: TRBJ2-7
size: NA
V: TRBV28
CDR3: CASRPGGSYEQYF

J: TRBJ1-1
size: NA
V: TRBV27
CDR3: CASSLGANTEAFF

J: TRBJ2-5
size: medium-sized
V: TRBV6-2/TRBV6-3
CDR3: CASSYPQETQYF

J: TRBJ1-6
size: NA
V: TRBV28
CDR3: CASSPALGGTSYNSPLHF

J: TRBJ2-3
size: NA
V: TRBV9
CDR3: CASSVANFGRSSTDTQYF

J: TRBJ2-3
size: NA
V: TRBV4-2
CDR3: CASSPIKGGSPPGTDTQYF

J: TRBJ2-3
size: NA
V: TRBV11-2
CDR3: CASSRGISTDTQYF

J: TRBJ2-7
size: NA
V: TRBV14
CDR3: CASSHLDRMDPYEQYF

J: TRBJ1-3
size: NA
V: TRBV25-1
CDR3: CASSDGGGTIYF

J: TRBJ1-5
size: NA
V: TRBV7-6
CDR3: CASSLGTARYSNQPQHF

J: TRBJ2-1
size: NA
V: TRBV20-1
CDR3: CSANRDRWTEQFF

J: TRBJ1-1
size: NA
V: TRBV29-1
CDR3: CSGTVTLQTEAFF

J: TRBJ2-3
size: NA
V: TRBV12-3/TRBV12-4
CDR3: CASSLAPFPDTQYF

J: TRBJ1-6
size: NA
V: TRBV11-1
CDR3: CASSLMVRGSPLHF

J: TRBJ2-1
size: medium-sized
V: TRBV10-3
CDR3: CATKQDSSYNEQFF

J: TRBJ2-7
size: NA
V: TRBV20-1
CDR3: CSARDLAGVPYEQYF

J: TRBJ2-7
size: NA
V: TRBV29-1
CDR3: CSVGGGSSYEQYF

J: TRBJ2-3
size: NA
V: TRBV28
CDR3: CASRNLLQGADTDTQYF

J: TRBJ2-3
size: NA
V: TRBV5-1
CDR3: CASSSPKDRLTSTDTQYF